This T cell receptor beta chain appears in the sequencing data of a study of blood T cell repertoires in COVID-19 (TCRdb year 2020). With respect to the entire study: The collaborator samples originated in the United States, Italy and Spain and spanned the acute and convalescent phases of COVID-19. Where available, HLA class I and class II types were obtained from metadata supplied by the sample provider rather than from assay-based typing. Samples were obtained from the ongoing ImmuneRACE study (first 160 participants) and from some 1,300 subjects provided by 6 global collaborators. The sample metadata nearly always contained a de-identified subject ID, COVID-19 status, age in years and sex. The prospective study material was composed of cDNA or gDNA derived from T cells, B-cell-depleted T cells, or PBMCs. The dataset comprised deeply sampled blood TCRbeta repertoires from subjects exposed to, actively infected with, or recovered from COVID-19. The repertoires were released in a freely available public database meant as a resource for research on the immune response to SARS-CoV-2.

Details on this clone: This clone's antigen is unknown. No quality values exist for individual bases; no much larger clone is one base distant.

TCRbeta CDR3 regions were amplified from genomic DNA using the immunoSEQ Assay, a bias-controlled multiplex PCR. The paper's data handling went like this. Nucleated cell counts per sample were estimated from amplification of reference gene primers within the assay. To quantify the absolute abundance of each unique TCRbeta CDR3 rearrangement, sequence reads were collapsed and filtered. For each sample, productive Simpson clonality was calculated by taking the square root of Simpson's diversity index across productive rearrangements. TCRdb re-hosts the immuneACCESS table, in-frame sequences only. Its copies lack some clones; in the studies checked, an unresolved V gene accounts for under half of them, and the cause for the rest is not known. That table furnishes V, J and clone size, whereas the DNA furnished D and trimming. For this sample the table gives around 49,000 clones, of which 93% were detected only once. In total, the top ten clones hold 1% of the sample.

Overall study results and their limits: How much clinical and demographic metadata was included differed by source and by participant, and the metadata was provided uncurated.

Per the germline V gene, MNHEY is the CDR1 and SVGAGI is the CDR2. V was cut back by 7 bases and J by 4 bases, leaving a gap of 17 bases between them. The CDR3 covers 15 residues, taking in both the cysteine and the phenylalanine. The CDR3 DNA has 45 bases and is translated from base 1. At one collaborating source in Seattle, patients were enrolled during active infection and were followed longitudinally through the course of disease. Whole blood was collected in K2EDTA tubes by collaborating institutions according to the institutions' own protocols. For TCRbeta analysis, collaborators shipped samples in one of three forms: frozen whole blood, isolated PBMCs, or DNA extracted from either of those sample types.

Sequenced sample: peripheral blood. This receptor was obtained from a man in his sixties with COVID-19, enrolled during active disease. The chain was built from TRBV6-5 and TRBJ1-3, with no confident D gene call. The CDR3 protein: CASTEQPTGGNTIYF. The DNA reads as follows: TGTGCCAGCACCGAACAGCCTACGGGAGGAAACACCATATATTTT.